This note documents a single TCR beta chain sequence. Its target antigen remains unknown. No clone much larger than this one lies a single base away; base qualities are absent. This sample is part of a study of cytomegalovirus exposure and HLA in healthy donors (dated by TCRdb to 2016 to 2017). For the study in its entirety: In an earlier analysis of fewer than 750 of the donors, 276 Gb of sequence data and 100 million or so unique TCR beta sequences from about 179 million T cells were reported. Donor age, sex, ethnicity and CMV serostatus were collected together with the repertoire data. On average, around 240,000 unique TCR beta nucleotide sequences were sequenced per donor among several hundred genotyped donors of the cohort, with 15% to 20% of those sequences being non-productive. In an earlier analysis of roughly 540 of the donors, high-throughput TCR beta sequencing was used to judge whether each TCR beta V gene segment behaved as functional or pseudogenic. To predict cytomegalovirus infection status, the study combined high-throughput TCR immunosequencing, statistical association of individual TCRs with disease status, and machine learning. About 320 gigabases of sequencing data and approximately 85 million unique TCR sequences were included in an early release covering about 700 HLA-typed donors. HLA typing included class I and class II loci at four-digit resolution. The study aimed to test whether signatures of past pathogen exposure could be identified by cataloging public T cell receptors. A later analysis re-examined previously published TCR beta repertoires from more than 600 donors and added high-resolution HLA genotyping to investigate patterns of TCR occurrence. Of the 398 genotyped donors, approximately 80% were placed in the genetic ancestry cluster associated with self-reported Caucasian donors. The number of typed donors differed by locus: about 629-630 for A, B, C, DRB1 and DQB1; roughly 510 for DQA1; approximately 600 for DPA1; and about 450 for DPB1. Because of strong linkage in the cohort, roughly five DR-DQ haplotypes were treated as single units for association and clustering. A later genetic analysis used genome-wide SNP genotypes for about 65% of the 666 donors, treating that subset as a discovery cohort. Rather than using new phenotypic data, the later analysis identified candidate immune exposures from TCR beta sequences and from how often those sequences occurred across donors. The study used immunosequencing to profile the T cell repertoires of approximately 690 subjects and linked those repertoires to cytomegalovirus serostatus. Besides the first cohort of 666 subjects, a separate validation cohort made up of 120 or so different subjects was used. All discovery cohort repertoires had been generated on a single sequencing platform. Study-wide findings and limitations: An earlier analysis of several hundred of the donors showed that most TCR beta V segments appeared in productive rearrangements either about 87% or about 30% of the time, which broadly matched IMGT annotations. A group of highly shared sequence variants was considered likely to be a technical artifact of the sequencing pipeline. In a later genetic analysis, a missense DCLRE1C variant was associated with V-gene and J-gene trimming of TCR beta chains, and the association was replicated in an independent cohort. The classifier was reported to diagnose cytomegalovirus status with high specificity and sensitivity in both the original cohort and the validation cohort. In a later analysis, most CMV-associated TCR beta chains were found to appear HLA-restricted, with HLA associations seemingly driven largely by CMV exposure. Presence/absence analyses assumed roughly uniform sequencing depth across donors, an assumption that may not hold. This cohort had only TCR beta chains sequenced, and the lack of alpha or paired-chain data limited which features could be detected. A later analysis associated approximately 17,000 TCR beta sequences with specific HLA alleles at a false discovery rate of 0.05. A later analysis found that HLA-associated TCR beta chains were more clonally expanded and had lower generation probabilities than equally common non-associated chains. The earlier analysis of fewer than 750 of the donors excluded roughly 16 rarely observed V segments, including chromosome 9 orphons, because counts were too low. A further reported finding was that TCR beta sequences accurately predicted the HLA-A and HLA-B alleles for most subjects in the first cohort. Most TCR sequences were seen in very few donors, while some public TCRs were found in many individuals. Because the 87-base-pair reads could not distinguish some IMGT-functional V segments, including TRBV6-2 and TRBV6-3, those segments were excluded. When HLA alleles, especially DR and DQ, strongly co-occurred, TCR associations were difficult to assign to individual alleles. In a later genetic analysis, fewer N-insertions in productive TCRs were reported among donors in an Asian-associated ancestry cluster than the 666-donor mean. A later analysis reported that several top co-occurrence clusters appeared linked to parvovirus B19, influenza, CMV and Epstein-Barr virus. In the study, some 160 TCR beta chains were listed as associated with cytomegalovirus. Immune exposure information for the cohort was limited to CMV serostatus. In a later analysis, TCR association rates were found to vary across HLA loci, with the most associated TCRs seen for DRB1 alleles and the fewest for HLA-C alleles. A few of the identified cytomegalovirus-associated TCR beta chains were confirmed in vitro to be specific for cytomegalovirus antigens. Correlated functional status among segregating V segments might be attributable to linkage disequilibrium, but an unknown experimental factor could not be ruled out. The authors suggested that the approach could potentially be extended to other disease states and immunological phenotypes. Because HLA typing was unavailable for some donors at each locus, only the typed subset was used in association tests.

In total, about 650 healthy bone marrow donors made up the cohort. At the time of sampling, all cohort members were nominally healthy, though unrecorded immune exposures were likely present. The donor was CMV seropositive and was included in the group of some 290 seropositive cohort members. Each donor provided a peripheral blood sample, and peripheral blood mononuclear cells were used for TCR beta sequencing. Genomic DNA extraction from the blood cell samples was performed with the Qiagen DNeasy Blood Extraction Kit. Receptors were amplified or captured by the immunoSEQ multiplex PCR assay. A mixture of 60 forward primers for TCR Vbeta segments and 13 reverse primers for TCR Jbeta segments was used in the multiplex PCR. A multiplex PCR assay on genomic DNA amplified the CDR3 region of rearranged TCR beta genes. Amplified TCR beta libraries were sequenced as 87-base-pair reads on the Illumina HiSeq System. The paper's processing steps were these. A later analysis counted about 80 million unique TCR beta chains across the roughly 700 repertoires, and approximately 11 million of these chains were shared by at least two donors. A nearest-neighbor algorithm error-corrected the raw reads and collapsed the reads into unique sequences, merging closely related sequences to remove PCR and sequencing errors. Alignment of CDR3 sequences to IMGT reference sequences was used to assign V, D and J gene segments. For a sequence to be retained, at least a six-nucleotide match to both a V gene segment and a J gene segment was required. A rearrangement was called productive if the CDR3 had no stop codons and remained in frame with V and J, and every other rearrangement was called non-productive. CDR3 was defined according to IMGT convention as the region running from the second conserved V-encoded cysteine to the conserved J-encoded phenylalanine. The earlier analysis of about 530 of the donors excluded any sequence lacking an unambiguous match to a single V gene segment. In an earlier analysis of around 600 of the donors, V segments were called functional above 56.7% productive rearrangements and were called segregating when the between-donor standard deviation exceeded 5%. A statistical classification framework was developed to diagnose cytomegalovirus status using the catalog of TCR beta chain sequences. V and J gene assignment, in a later analysis, came from comparing TCR nucleotide sequences with IMGT/GENE-DB human TR gene sequences. The TCRdist pipeline was used in a later analysis to assign CDR3 sequences and most-parsimonious VDJ recombination scenarios. In a later analysis, each TCR beta chain was defined by its CDR3 amino acid sequence together with its V-gene family, and reads without a unique V-gene family were excluded. A later analysis removed several hundred highly shared, low-generation-probability nucleotide sequences to deal with suspected cross-contamination and a sequencing artifact. In a later analysis, a clonal expansion index for each public chain was calculated from normalized within-repertoire ranks of inferred template counts. In a later analysis, generation probabilities were computed using a VDJ recombination model fitted to out-of-frame rearrangements, and the results were checked against IGoR. Hypergeometric tests were used in a later analysis to score TCR-TCR, TCR-HLA and TCR-CMV co-occurrence, with a repertoire-size bias correction applied to the TCR pairs. A later analysis estimated false discovery rates by permuting HLA or CMV assignments 20 times. In a later analysis, co-occurring TCRs were grouped using DBSCAN, with TCRdist sequence similarity added in when clustering inside HLA-allele-positive subsets. Co-occurrence clustering excluded repertoires with fewer than 30,000 or more than 120,000 public chains, plus five with anomalous nucleotide sharing. Sourced from immuneACCESS, this table was stored by TCRdb with only in-frame sequences that have V and J called. A share of the clones is absent; for the studies checked, an unresolved V gene accounts for under half, and the remainder has no known explanation. V and J calls and clone size are those listed in that table; D and trimming were worked out from the DNA. This sample is represented by more than 100,000 clones; 80% of them were singletons. In total, the top ten clones hold approximately 8.8% of the sample.

V trim: 2 bases; J trim: 0 bases; unmatched bases: 6. From cysteine to phenylalanine, the CDR3 is 16 amino acids long. This entry keeps only the CDR3 DNA: 48 bases, framed from base 1. CDR1 and CDR2, looked up from the germline V gene, are SGHRS and YFSETQ. This clonotype originated in a female donor in good health and CMV-seropositive. Recombination joined TRBV5-1 with TRBJ1-1; TRBD1 aligns with 8 central bases. Sequenced: PBMCs. The DNA sequence is given as TGCGCCAGCAGCTTTGGCAGGGGGCGTTTGAACACTGAAGCTTTCTTT. It encodes CASSFGRGRLNTEAFF. Here the CDR3 is joined to the reference TRBV5-1 and TRBJ1-1 genes, and the full variable domain is: KAGVTQTPRYLIKTRGQQVTLSCSPISGHRSVSWYQQTPGQGLQFLFEYFSETQRNKGNFPGRFSGRQFSNSRSEMNVSTLELGDSALYLCASSFGRGRLNTEAFFGQGTRLTVV.